This T cell receptor beta chain comes out of a study of blood T cell repertoires in COVID-19 (dated by TCRdb to about 2020). Concerning the study at large: Collaborator samples came from the United States, Italy and Spain and covered acute and convalescent phases of COVID-19. HLA class I and class II types, where available, came from metadata supplied by the sample provider rather than from assay-based typing. The prospective study material was composed of cDNA or gDNA derived from T cells, B-cell-depleted T cells, or PBMCs. Subjects who had been exposed to COVID-19, were actively infected with it, or had recovered from it provided the deeply sampled blood TCRbeta repertoires that made up the dataset. The repertoires were released in a freely available public database meant as a resource for research on the immune response to SARS-CoV-2. Samples were obtained from the ongoing ImmuneRACE study (first 160 participants) and from about 1,300 subjects provided by 6 global collaborators. The sample metadata nearly always contained a de-identified subject ID, COVID-19 status, age in years and sex.

One collaborating source in Seattle enrolled patients during active infection and followed them longitudinally through the course of disease. The collaborating institutions used their own protocols to collect whole blood in K2EDTA tubes. Collaborator samples were shipped for TCRbeta analysis as frozen whole blood, isolated PBMCs, or DNA extracted from either sample type. In the case of this clone: The target of this receptor is not known. No per-base quality is available; no much larger clone lies one base away.

The CDR3 spans 15 residues, from the cysteine through the phenylalanine. The retained sequence is limited to the CDR3, 45 bases, with the frame set at the first base. The germline V gene specifies MGHDK as CDR1 and SYGVNS as CDR2. For this chain, trimming is 1 base at the V end and 10 bases at the J end, and the number of junction bases without a gene match is 5. Overall results and qualifications from the work: How much clinical and demographic metadata was included differed by source and by participant, and the metadata was provided uncurated.

TCRbeta CDR3 regions were amplified from genomic DNA using the immunoSEQ Assay, a bias-controlled multiplex PCR. The original methods were these. The number of nucleated cells in each sample was estimated by amplification of reference gene primers within the assay. Sequence reads were collapsed and filtered to measure the absolute abundance of every unique TCRbeta CDR3 rearrangement. For each sample, productive Simpson clonality was calculated as the square root of Simpson's diversity index over productive rearrangements. This immuneACCESS table, as held by TCRdb, lists in-frame sequences with V and J called but not all clones. Of the missing ones, under half trace to an unresolved V gene in checked studies; the others have no known cause. The D gene and trimming were derived from the DNA, and the V and J assignments and clone size from that table. For this sample there are hundreds of thousands of clones; 89% appear just once. About 1.7% of the sample goes to the ten largest clones.

This clonotype originated in a woman aged 25-40 years with COVID-19, enrolled during active disease. Sequences were obtained from peripheral blood. The chain was built from TRBV25-1 and TRBJ1-4, with 11 middle bases fitting TRBD1. The sequenced DNA: TGTGCCAGCAGTGAATTCGGGACAGGGGGGGGAAAACTGTTTTTT. The encoded protein is CASSEFGTGGGKLFF. Beyond the CDR3, the reference TRBV25-1 and TRBJ1-4 genes provide the residues; the full variable domain reads: EADIYQTPRYLVIGTGKKITLECSQTMGHDKMYWYQQDPGMELHLIHYSYGVNSTEKGDLSSESTVSRIRTEHFPLTLESARPSHTSQYLCASSEFGTGGGKLFFGSGTQLSVL.